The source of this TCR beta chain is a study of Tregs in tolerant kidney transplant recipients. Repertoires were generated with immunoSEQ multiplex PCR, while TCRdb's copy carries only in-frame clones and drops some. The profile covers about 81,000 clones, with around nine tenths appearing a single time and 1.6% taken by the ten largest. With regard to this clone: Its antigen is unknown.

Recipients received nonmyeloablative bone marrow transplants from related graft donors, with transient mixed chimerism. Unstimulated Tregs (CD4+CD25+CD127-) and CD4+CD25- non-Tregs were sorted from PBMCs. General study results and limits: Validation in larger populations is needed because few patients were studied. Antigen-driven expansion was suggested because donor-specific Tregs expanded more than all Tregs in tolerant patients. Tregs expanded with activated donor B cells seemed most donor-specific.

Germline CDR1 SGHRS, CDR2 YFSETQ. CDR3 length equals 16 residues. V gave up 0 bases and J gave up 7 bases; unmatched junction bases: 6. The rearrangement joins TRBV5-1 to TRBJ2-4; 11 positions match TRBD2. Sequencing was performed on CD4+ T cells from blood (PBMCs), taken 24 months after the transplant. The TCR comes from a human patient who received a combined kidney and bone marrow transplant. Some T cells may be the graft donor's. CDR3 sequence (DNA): TGCGCCAGCAGCTTGGTGACTAGCGGGAATGGGAACATTCAGTACTTC. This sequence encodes CASSLVTSGNGNIQYF.